This TCR beta chain was sequenced for a study of spatial heterogeneity in lung cancer. On the study more broadly: On average, each unique TCR and UMI combination appeared more than ten times in raw reads.

Every TCR cDNA molecule bore a unique molecular identifier. Via MiXCR, TCRdb re-called the 5' RACE reads, giving one row per CDR3 protein. The sample comprises tens of thousands of distinct CDR3 sequences, about an eighth of which are singletons, and 7.2% rests with the top ten. The sample's time point: sample taken at primary tumor resection. Unsorted whole RNA samples from tumor, nontumor lung or frozen PBMC were sequenced. Samples were obtained from some 70 donors, all untreated early-stage non-small cell lung cancer patients. This clonotype has more than one count but fewer than ten. Its specificity is not known. Germline trimming cut 2 bases from V and 5 bases from J; bases unmatched to any gene: 10. CDR1 and CDR2 from the germline V gene are MGHRA and YSYEKL. This CDR3 is 16 amino acids long. General study points: Circulating ubiquitous expanded tumor TCRs were observed more frequently at resection than at follow-up.

The V call is TRBV4-1, the J call TRBJ2-7, with TRBD1 identical over 9 bases. This specimen was PBMCs, taken at surgery. This TCR came from a male donor with early-stage non-small cell lung cancer. This chain's CDR3 is CASSQSPGQGNHEQYF. CDR3 coding DNA: TGCGCCAGCAGCCAATCCCCGGGACAGGGCAATCACGAGCAGTACTTC.